The 12 T cell receptor beta chains listed next were all sequenced from one sample in a study of cytomegalovirus exposure and HLA in healthy donors. This PCR relied on a set of 60 Vbeta primers and 13 Jbeta primers. Some clones are missing from TCRdb's copy, which holds only in-frame ones; the method was immunoSEQ multiplex PCR. The sample has roughly 180,000 clones, around 79% seen once. The sample was PBMCs. All receptors come from a female donor in good health and CMV-seronegative.

The rearrangement links TRBV11-2 to TRBJ1-4, with 7 bases that match TRBD1. Germline V CDR1 and CDR2: SGHAT, FQNNGV. J lost 6 bases, V lost 5 bases, and 12 bases had no gene match. The CDR3 is 16 residues long. The CDR3 is CASSQPRTGGDEKLFF. CDR3 coding DNA: TGTGCCAGCAGCCAGCCCCGGACAGGCGGGGATGAAAAACTGTTTTTT.

This rearrangement joins TRBV19 to TRBJ1-1, with a possible D match to TRBD1 (5 bases). V was pared by 0 bases and J by 8 bases, with 10 bases between. This CDR3 region has 13 residues. CDR1 and CDR2 (germline): LNHDA, SQIVND (reference sequence). CDR3 sequence (DNA): TGTGCCAGTAGTATAGATCCCAGGGTGGAAGCTTTCTTT. This codes for CASSIDPRVEAFF.

The chain joins TRBV4-3 to TRBJ1-1; D ambiguous. The CDR3 loop spans 16 amino acids. Trimming removed 0 bases from V and 2 bases from J, with 13 bases in between. CDR1 is LGHNA, CDR2 YSLEER, per germline. The CDR3 sequence is CASSQDLGGTNTEAFF. In DNA, the CDR3 is TGCGCCAGCAGCCAAGATCTAGGAGGAACTAACACTGAAGCTTTCTTT.

The chain has TRBV7-9 and TRBJ1-1, with 7 bases aligning to TRBD1. The CDR3 covers 14 residues. Germline lookup yields CDR1 SEHNR and CDR2 FQNEAQ (reference sequence). Trimming took 8 bases from V and 2 from J; bases not matched to a gene: 8. The CDR3, as DNA: TGTGCCAGCCTTAGCTGGGACAGTAACACTGAAGCTTTCTTT. Its translation is CASLSWDSNTEAFF. The complete variable domain, with remaining parts taken from reference TRBV7-9 and TRBJ1-1, reads DTGVSQNPRHKITKRGQNVTFRCDPISEHNRLYWYRQTLGQGPEFLTYFQNEAQLEKSRLLSDRFSAERPKGSFSTLEIQRTEQGDSAMYLCASLSWDSNTEAFFGQGTRLTVV.

This chain links TRBV27 with TRBJ2-3, with 7 bases fitting TRBD2. The CDR3 spans 15 residues. J lost 0 bases, V lost 5 bases, and 5 bases had no gene match. Per the germline V gene, CDR1 is MNHEY and CDR2 is SMNVEV (reference sequence). This CDR3 reads CASSPLAFSTDTQYF. CDR3 nucleotides: TGTGCCAGCAGTCCACTAGCGTTTAGCACAGATACGCAGTATTTT.

This clone appeared a single time. The chain uses TRBV6-5 and TRBJ2-2, with D possibly TRBD1 on 6 matching bases. The CDR3 runs 13 residues. Germline CDR1 is MNHEY and CDR2 is SVGAGI. V was pared by 8 bases and J by 5 bases, with 12 bases between. For the CDR3, the DNA is TGTGCCAGCCTAAACAGGGAAACCGGGGAGCTGTTTTTT. This sequence encodes CASLNRETGELFF.

Only a few counts were recorded for this clone. The junction departs from germline at one end; a sequencing error may be responsible. The chain carries TRBV7-7 and TRBJ2-1; D gene unclear. CDR3 size: 17 residues. Germline V CDR1 and CDR2: SSHAT, FNYEAQ (reference sequence). The CDR3: CASSSGVAPPTYNEQFF. For the CDR3, the DNA is TGTGCTAGCAGCTCAGGTGTCGCCCCCCCTACCTACAATGAGCAGTTCTTC.

The J gene is TRBJ2-5, the V gene TRBV11-3; unclear D gene. There are 16 residues in the CDR3. Germline CDR1 is SGHNT and CDR2 is YENEEA. V lost 5 bases and J 3 bases, leaving 19 bases between the germline ends. This chain's CDR3 is CASSRRSSQVEETQYF. In DNA form, the CDR3 reads TGTGCCAGCAGCCGTAGATCGTCCCAGGTTGAAGAGACCCAGTACTTC.

This chain uses TRBV5-4 with TRBJ2-5, with 10 bases matching TRBD2. The V and J ends lost 4 bases and 1 base, in that order; junction bases with no gene match: 4. This CDR3 has 15 amino acids. Germline CDR1 SGHNT, CDR2 YYREEE (reference sequence). The CDR3 nucleotides read TGTGCCAGCAGCGGGGAGCGGGAGGGCCAAGAGACCCAGTACTTC. Protein sequence: CASSGEREGQETQYF.

This chain connects TRBV6-5 to TRBJ2-1, with 7 positions matching TRBD1. Looked up from germline, CDR1 is MNHEY and CDR2 is SVGAGI. The trim removed 4 bases at V and 5 bases at J, leaving 2 bases unmatched. The CDR3 runs to 13 residues. CDR3 DNA sequence: TGTGCCAGCAGTTGGGGACAGCACAATGAGCAGTTCTTC. Translated, it gives CASSWGQHNEQFF.

The V and J genes are TRBV7-9 and TRBJ1-6, with D tentatively TRBD1 (5 bases). V was pared by 4 bases and J by 14 bases, with 9 bases between. Germline CDR1 and CDR2: SEHNR and FQNEAQ (reference sequence). The length of the CDR3 is 11 residues. CDR3 nucleotides: TGTGCCAGCAGCTCCCCAGGGACCCTCCACTTT. The encoded protein is CASSSPGTLHF.

In its sample, this clone was seen a few times. The rearrangement uses TRBV5-1 and TRBJ1-4, with 9 bases aligning to TRBD1. CDR1 is SGHRS and CDR2 is YFSETQ in the germline V gene. This CDR3 spans 16 amino acids. J was trimmed by 3 bases and V by 3 bases; bases with no gene match: 6. The CDR3 DNA follows: TGCGCCAGCAGCTCTGGGACAGGGAAGGCTAATGAAAAACTGTTTTTT. Residues: CASSSGTGKANEKLFF.